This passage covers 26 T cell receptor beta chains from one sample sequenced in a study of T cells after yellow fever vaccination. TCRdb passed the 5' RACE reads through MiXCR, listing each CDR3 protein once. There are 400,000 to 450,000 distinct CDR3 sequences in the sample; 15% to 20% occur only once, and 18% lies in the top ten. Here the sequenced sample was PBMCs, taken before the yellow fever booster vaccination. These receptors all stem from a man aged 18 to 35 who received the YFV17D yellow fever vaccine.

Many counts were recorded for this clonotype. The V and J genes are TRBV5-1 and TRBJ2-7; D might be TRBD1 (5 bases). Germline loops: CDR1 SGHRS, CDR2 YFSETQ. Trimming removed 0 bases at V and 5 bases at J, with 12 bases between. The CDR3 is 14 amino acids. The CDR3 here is CASSLGVIGDEQYV. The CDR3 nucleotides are TGCGCCAGCAGCTTGGGGGTTATAGGGGACGAGCAGTACGTC.

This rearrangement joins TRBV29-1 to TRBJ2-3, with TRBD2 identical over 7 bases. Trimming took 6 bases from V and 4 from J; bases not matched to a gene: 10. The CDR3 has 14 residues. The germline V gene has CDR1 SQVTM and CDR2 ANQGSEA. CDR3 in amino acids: CSVKTSPGADTQYF. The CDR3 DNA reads TGCAGCGTAAAGACTAGCCCGGGGGCAGATACGCAGTATTTT.

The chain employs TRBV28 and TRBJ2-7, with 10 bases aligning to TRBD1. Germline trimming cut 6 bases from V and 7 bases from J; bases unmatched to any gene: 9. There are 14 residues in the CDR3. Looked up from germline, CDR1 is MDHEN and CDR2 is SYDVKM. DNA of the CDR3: TGTGCCAGCAGGGGGAGGGACAGGGGCATAGAGCAGTACGTC. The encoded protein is CASRGRDRGIEQYV.

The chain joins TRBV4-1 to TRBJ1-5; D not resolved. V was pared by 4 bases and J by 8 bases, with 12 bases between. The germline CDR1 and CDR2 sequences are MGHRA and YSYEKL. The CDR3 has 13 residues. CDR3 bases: TGCGCCAGCAGCCTGATACCCGTTGAGCCCCAGCATTTT. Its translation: CASSLIPVEPQHF.

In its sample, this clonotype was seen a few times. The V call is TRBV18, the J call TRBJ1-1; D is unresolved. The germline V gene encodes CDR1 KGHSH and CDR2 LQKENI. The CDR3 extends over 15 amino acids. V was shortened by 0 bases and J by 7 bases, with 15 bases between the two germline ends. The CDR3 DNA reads TGTGCCAGCTCACCACCCAGCTCGGAGAGGAGTGAAGCTTTCTTT. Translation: CASSPPSSERSEAFF.

The CDR3 spells CASRSDTNTDTQYF. The DNA of the CDR3 is TGCGCCAGCAGGTCGGATACCAACACAGATACGCAGTATTTT. The J gene is TRBJ2-3, the V gene TRBV5-1; D is unresolved. CDR3 length equals 14 residues. The V and J ends lost 5 bases and 2 bases respectively, with 12 bases between them. CDR1 and CDR2 (germline): SGHRS, YFSETQ.

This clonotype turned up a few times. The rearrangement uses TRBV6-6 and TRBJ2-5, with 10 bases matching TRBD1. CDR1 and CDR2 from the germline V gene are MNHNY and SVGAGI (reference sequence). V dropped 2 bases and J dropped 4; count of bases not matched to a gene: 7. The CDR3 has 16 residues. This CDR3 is CASSYRPGQGRETQYF. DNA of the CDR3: TGTGCCAGCAGTTACAGGCCGGGACAGGGGCGAGAGACCCAGTACTTC.

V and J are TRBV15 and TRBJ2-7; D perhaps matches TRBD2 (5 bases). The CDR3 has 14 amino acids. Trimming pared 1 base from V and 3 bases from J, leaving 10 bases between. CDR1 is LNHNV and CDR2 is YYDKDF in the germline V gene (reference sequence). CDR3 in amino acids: CATSRGRGIYEQYF. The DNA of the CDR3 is TGTGCCACCAGCAGAGGACGGGGAATCTACGAGCAGTACTTC.

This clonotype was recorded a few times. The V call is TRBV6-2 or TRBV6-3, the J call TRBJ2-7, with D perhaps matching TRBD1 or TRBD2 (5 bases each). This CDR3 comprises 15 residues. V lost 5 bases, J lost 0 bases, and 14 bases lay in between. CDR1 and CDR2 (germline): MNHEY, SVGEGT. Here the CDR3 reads CASSPRVGTSYEQYV. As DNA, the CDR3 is TGTGCCAGCAGTCCCAGGGTTGGGACCTCCTACGAGCAGTACGTC.

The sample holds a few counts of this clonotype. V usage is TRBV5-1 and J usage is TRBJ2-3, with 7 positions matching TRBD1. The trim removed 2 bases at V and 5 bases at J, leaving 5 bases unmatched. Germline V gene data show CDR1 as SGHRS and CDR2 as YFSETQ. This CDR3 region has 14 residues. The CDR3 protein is CASSFGQVRDTQYF. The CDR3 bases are TGCGCCAGCAGCTTCGGACAGGTTCGAGATACGCAGTATTTT.

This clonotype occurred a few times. CDR3 sequence reads: CASSQGGQRTEQYV. CDR3 DNA sequence: TGTGCCAGCAGCCAAGGGGGACAGAGGACCGAGCAGTACGTC. The J gene is TRBJ2-7, the V gene TRBV3-1; 7 nucleotides match TRBD1. In germline, CDR1 is LGHDT, CDR2 YNNKEL (reference sequence). There are 14 residues in the CDR3. V shed 1 base and J 6 bases; nucleotides not matched to a gene: 6.

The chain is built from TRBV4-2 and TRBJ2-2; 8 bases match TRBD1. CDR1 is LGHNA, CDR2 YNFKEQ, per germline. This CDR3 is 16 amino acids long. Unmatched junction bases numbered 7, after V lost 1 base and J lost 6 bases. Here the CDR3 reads CASSQGRGLGAGELFF. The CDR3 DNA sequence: TGTGCCAGCAGCCAAGGCAGGGGGCTGGGAGCCGGGGAGCTGTTTTTT.

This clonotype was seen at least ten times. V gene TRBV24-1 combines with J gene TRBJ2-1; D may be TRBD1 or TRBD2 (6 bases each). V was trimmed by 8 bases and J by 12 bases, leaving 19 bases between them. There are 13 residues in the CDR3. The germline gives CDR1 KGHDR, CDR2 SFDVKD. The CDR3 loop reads CATMGGAPSRQFF. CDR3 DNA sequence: TGTGCCACCATGGGGGGCGCACCTTCCAGGCAGTTCTTC.

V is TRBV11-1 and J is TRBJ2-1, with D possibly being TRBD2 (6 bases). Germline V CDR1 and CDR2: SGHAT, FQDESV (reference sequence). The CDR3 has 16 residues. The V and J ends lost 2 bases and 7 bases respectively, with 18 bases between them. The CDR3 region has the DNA TGTGCCAGCAGCTTATCTTGGGCCAGGGACTCTAATGAGCAGTTCTTC. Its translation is CASSLSWARDSNEQFF.

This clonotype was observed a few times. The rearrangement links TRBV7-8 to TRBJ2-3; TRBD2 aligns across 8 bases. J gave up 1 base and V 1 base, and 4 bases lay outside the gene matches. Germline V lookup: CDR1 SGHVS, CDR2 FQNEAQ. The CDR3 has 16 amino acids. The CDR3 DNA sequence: TGTGCCAGCAGCTTAGGGCCGGGACTAGGCACAGATACGCAGTATTTT. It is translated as CASSLGPGLGTDTQYF.

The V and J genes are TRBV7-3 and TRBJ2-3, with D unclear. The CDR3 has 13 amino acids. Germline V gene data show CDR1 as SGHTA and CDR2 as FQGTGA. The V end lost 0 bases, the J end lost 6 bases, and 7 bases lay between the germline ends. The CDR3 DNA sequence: TGTGCCAGCAGCTTAACAAAGCTGGATACGCAGTATTTT. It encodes CASSLTKLDTQYF.

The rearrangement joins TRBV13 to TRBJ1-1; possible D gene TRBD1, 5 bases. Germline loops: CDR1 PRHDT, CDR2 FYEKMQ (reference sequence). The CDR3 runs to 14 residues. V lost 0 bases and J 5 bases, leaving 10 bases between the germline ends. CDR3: CASSLGLEGTEAFF. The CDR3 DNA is TGTGCCAGCAGCTTAGGCCTTGAGGGGACTGAAGCTTTCTTT.

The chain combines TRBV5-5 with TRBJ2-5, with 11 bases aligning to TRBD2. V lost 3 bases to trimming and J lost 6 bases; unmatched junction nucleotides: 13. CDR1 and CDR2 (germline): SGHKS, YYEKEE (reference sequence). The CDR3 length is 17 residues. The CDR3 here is CASSWQPTSGAPQTQYF. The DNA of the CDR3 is TGTGCCAGCAGCTGGCAACCGACTAGCGGGGCACCCCAGACCCAGTACTTC. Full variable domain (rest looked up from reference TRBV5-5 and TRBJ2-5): DAGVTQSPTHLIKTRGQQVTLRCSPISGHKSVSWYQQVLGQGPQFIFQYYEKEERGRGNFPDRFSARQFPNYSSELNVNALLLGDSALYLCASSWQPTSGAPQTQYFGPGTRLLVL.

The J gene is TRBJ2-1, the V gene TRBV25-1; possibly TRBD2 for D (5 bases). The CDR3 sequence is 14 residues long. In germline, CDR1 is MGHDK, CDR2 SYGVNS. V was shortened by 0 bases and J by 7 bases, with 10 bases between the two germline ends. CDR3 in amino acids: CASSEYAAVNEQFF. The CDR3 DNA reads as TGTGCCAGCAGTGAATATGCAGCGGTTAATGAGCAGTTCTTC.

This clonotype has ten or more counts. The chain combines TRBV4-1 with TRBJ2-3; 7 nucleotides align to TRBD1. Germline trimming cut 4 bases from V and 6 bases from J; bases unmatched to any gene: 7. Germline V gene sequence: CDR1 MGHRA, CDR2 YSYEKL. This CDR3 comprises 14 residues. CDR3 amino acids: CASSPRDSPDTQYF. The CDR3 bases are TGCGCCAGCAGCCCTCGGGACAGCCCCGATACGCAGTATTTT.

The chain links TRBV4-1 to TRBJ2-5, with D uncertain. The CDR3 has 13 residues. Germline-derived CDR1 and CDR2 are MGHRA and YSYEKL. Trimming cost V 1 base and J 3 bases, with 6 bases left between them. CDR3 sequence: CASSQVGEETQYF. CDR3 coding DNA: TGCGCCAGCAGCCAAGTTGGGGAAGAGACCCAGTACTTC.

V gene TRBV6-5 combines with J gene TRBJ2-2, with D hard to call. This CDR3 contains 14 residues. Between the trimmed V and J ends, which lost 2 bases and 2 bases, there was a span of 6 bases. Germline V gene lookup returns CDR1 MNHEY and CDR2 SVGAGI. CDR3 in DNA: TGTGCCAGCAGTTACCGGGCTAACACCGGGGAGCTGTTTTTT. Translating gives CASSYRANTGELFF.

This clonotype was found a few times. Written as DNA, the CDR3 is TGTGCCAGCAGTTCCTCCAGACAGGGGAACACTGAAGCTTTCTTT. As protein: CASSSSRQGNTEAFF. V is TRBV12-3 or TRBV12-4 and J is TRBJ1-1; 7 bases fit TRBD1. After removal of 4 bases from V and 1 base from J, the junction contained 6 bases not matched to a gene. CDR3 size: 15 residues.

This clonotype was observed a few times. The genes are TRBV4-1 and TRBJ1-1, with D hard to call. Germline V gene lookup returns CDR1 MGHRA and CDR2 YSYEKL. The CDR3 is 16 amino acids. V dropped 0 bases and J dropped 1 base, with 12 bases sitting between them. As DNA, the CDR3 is TGCGCCAGCAGCCAAGAAGCTGGGCAGCCGAACACTGAAGCTTTCTTT. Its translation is CASSQEAGQPNTEAFF.

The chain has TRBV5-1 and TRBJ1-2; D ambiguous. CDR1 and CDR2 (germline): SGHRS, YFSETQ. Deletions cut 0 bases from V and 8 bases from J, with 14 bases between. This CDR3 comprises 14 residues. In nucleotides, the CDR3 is TGCGCCAGCAGCTTGGGTACGGCTGAGTCGGGCTACACCTTC. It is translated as CASSLGTAESGYTF.

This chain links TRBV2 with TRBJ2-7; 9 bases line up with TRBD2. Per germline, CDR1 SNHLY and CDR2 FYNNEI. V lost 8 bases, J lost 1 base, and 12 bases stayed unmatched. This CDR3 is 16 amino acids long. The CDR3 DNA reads TGTGCCAGCGGACGTTCCAGCGGGGGGACTTCCTACGAGCAGTACTTC. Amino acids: CASGRSSGGTSYEQYF.